Each of the 9 T cell receptor beta chains below was sequenced from the same sample in a study of blood T cell repertoires in COVID-19. This table comes from immunoSEQ multiplex PCR, and its TCRdb copy is limited to in-frame clones, with some not included. This table holds some 250,000 clones, roughly 88% found once. Sample: peripheral blood. These receptors all stem from an elderly man with acute or convalescent COVID-19.

This clone has only a few counts. This rearrangement joins TRBV6-2 or TRBV6-3 to TRBJ1-1; D is unclear. The CDR3 is 17 residues long. V shed 0 bases and J shed 5 bases, with 19 bases lying between them. Per germline, CDR1 MNHEY and CDR2 SVGEGT. CDR3 coding DNA: TGTGCCAGCAGTTACTCCCTCTTGACGGGGTCGCGGACTGAAGCTTTCTTT. Amino acid sequence: CASSYSLLTGSRTEAFF.

V usage is TRBV5-1 and J usage is TRBJ1-1, with 9 bases lining up with TRBD1. Per the germline V gene, CDR1 is SGHRS and CDR2 is YFSETQ. The length of the CDR3 is 12 residues. V lost 4 bases and J lost 10; bases outside the gene matches: 5. The CDR3 DNA reads TGCGCCAGCAGCGCAGGACAGGGGAGAGCTTTCTTT. Translation gives CASSAGQGRAFF.

V usage is TRBV19 and J usage is TRBJ1-1; 7 bases line up with TRBD1. The junction had 4 bases not matched to a gene; V was cut back by 1 base and J by 5 bases. Germline values: CDR1 LNHDA, CDR2 SQIVND (reference sequence). The CDR3 loop spans 14 amino acids. The CDR3 is CASSIGQGWTEAFF. In DNA, the CDR3 is TGTGCCAGTAGTATAGGACAGGGATGGACTGAAGCTTTCTTT.

This clone has only one observation. The V gene is TRBV2, the J gene TRBJ2-1; TRBD2 agrees at 9 bases. CDR1 is SNHLY, CDR2 FYNNEI, per germline. The V and J ends lost 4 bases and 10 bases, in that order; junction bases with no gene match: 8. This CDR3 spans 14 amino acids. The CDR3 protein is CASSVAGARGEQFF. CDR3 in DNA: TGTGCCAGCAGTGTAGCGGGGGCGAGGGGGGAGCAGTTCTTC.

The chain joins TRBV20-1 to TRBJ2-5, with a tentative D call TRBD2 (5 bases). CDR1 and CDR2 (germline): DFQATT, SNEGSKA (reference sequence). The CDR3 spans 13 residues. The V end was cut by 5 bases, the J end by 0 bases, with 10 bases between. CDR3 sequence: CSARGGHQETQYF. The CDR3 DNA sequence: TGCAGTGCTCGTGGCGGGCACCAAGAGACCCAGTACTTC.

This sequence joins TRBV7-9 and TRBJ1-5, with D uncertain. Germline V gene lookup returns CDR1 SEHNR and CDR2 FQNEAQ (reference sequence). The ends were cut back, 3 bases at V and 6 bases at J, with 12 bases in the middle. The CDR3 totals 14 residues. This chain's CDR3 is CASSFEHRGQPQHF. The CDR3 DNA sequence: TGTGCCAGCAGCTTTGAACACCGCGGTCAGCCCCAGCATTTT.

The CDR3 loop is CASSAEDRISGANVLTF. The CDR3 DNA reads as TGTGCCAGCAGTGCTGAGGACAGGATCTCTGGGGCCAACGTCCTGACTTTC. This chain uses TRBV2 with TRBJ2-6; 7 bases match TRBD1. V lost 4 bases, J lost 0 bases, and 6 bases stayed unmatched. Germline-derived CDR1 and CDR2 are SNHLY and FYNNEI. The length of the CDR3 is 17 residues.

About this clone itself: Other DNA variants within this sample encode the same CDR3. The chain combines TRBV2 with TRBJ1-2; the D is unclear. This CDR3 is built from 13 residues. Between the trimmed V and J ends, which lost 4 bases and 3 bases, there was a span of 9 bases. Germline values: CDR1 SNHLY, CDR2 FYNNEI. CDR3 in amino acids: CASSASEDYGYTF. CDR3 DNA: TGTGCCAGCAGTGCATCAGAGGACTATGGCTACACCTTC.

V is TRBV7-3 and J is TRBJ1-1, with TRBD1 as a possible D gene (5 bases). The CDR3 is 14 amino acids. The germline V gene encodes CDR1 SGHTA and CDR2 FQGTGA. V gave up 2 bases and J gave up 4 bases, with 11 bases separating them. Here the CDR3 DNA reads TGTGCCAGCAGCTTAGAGGTGGGGGGCACTGAAGCTTTCTTT. Its protein product is CASSLEVGGTEAFF.